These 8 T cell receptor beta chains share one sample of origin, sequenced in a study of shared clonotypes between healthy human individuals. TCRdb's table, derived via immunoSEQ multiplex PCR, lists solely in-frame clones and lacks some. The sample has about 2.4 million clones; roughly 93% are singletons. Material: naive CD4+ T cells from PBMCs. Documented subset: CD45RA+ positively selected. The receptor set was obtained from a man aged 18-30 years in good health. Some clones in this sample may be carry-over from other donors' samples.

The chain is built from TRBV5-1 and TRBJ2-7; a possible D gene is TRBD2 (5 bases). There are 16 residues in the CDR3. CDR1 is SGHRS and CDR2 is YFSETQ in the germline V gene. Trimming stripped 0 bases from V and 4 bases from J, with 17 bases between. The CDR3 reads CASSLGSPWERYEQYF. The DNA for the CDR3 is TGCGCCAGCAGCTTGGGGTCTCCGTGGGAGCGGTACGAGCAGTACTTC.

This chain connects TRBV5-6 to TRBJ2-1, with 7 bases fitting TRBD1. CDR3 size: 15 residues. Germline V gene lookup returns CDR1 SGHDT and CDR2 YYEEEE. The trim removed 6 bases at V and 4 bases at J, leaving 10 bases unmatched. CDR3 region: CASTIGRGIYNEQFF. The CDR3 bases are TGTGCCAGCACCATTGGCAGGGGGATTTACAATGAGCAGTTCTTC.

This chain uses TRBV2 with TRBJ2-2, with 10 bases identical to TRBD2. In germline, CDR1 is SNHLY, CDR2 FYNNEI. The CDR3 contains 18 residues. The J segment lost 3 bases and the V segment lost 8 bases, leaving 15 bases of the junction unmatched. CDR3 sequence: CASPKGTSVPGDTGELFF. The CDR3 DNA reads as TGTGCCAGCCCGAAGGGGACTAGCGTTCCGGGAGACACCGGGGAGCTGTTTTTT.

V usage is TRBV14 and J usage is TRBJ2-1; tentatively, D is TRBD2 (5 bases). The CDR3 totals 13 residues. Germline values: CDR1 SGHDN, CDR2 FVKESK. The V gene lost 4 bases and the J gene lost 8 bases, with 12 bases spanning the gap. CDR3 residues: CASSLHSGDEQFF. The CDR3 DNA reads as TGTGCCAGCAGCCTACACTCCGGGGATGAGCAGTTCTTC.

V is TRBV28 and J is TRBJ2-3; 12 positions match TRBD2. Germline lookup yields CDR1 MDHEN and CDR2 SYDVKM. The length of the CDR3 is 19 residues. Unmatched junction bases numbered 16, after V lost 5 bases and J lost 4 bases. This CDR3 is CASSPARPLAGGRPDTQYF. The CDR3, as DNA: TGTGCCAGCAGTCCCGCCAGGCCCCTAGCGGGAGGGAGGCCAGATACGCAGTATTTT.

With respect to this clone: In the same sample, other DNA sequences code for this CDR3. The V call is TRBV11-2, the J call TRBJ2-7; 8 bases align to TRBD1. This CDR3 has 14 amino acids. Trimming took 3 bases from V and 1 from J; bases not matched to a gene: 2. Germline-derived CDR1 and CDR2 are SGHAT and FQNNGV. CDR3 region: CASSLDRVSYEQYF. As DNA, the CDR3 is TGTGCCAGCAGCTTGGACAGGGTTTCCTACGAGCAGTACTTC.

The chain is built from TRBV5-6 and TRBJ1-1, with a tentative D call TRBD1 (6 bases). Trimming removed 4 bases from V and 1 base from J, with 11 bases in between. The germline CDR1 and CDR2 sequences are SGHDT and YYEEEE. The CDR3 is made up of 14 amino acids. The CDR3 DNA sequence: TGTGCCAGCAGCACCGACAGGCGGAACACTGAAGCTTTCTTT. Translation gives CASSTDRRNTEAFF.

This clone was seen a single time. Here the CDR3 DNA reads TGTGCCAGCAGCGCTTTTTTTAGTGGGGTCACCGGGGAGCTGTTTTTT. It encodes CASSAFFSGVTGELFF. The V and J genes are TRBV9 and TRBJ2-2; D not certain. Trimming took 3 bases from V and 4 from J, leaving 16 bases between them. The CDR3 consists of 16 residues. The V gene's germline CDR1 is SGDLS and CDR2 YYNGEE.